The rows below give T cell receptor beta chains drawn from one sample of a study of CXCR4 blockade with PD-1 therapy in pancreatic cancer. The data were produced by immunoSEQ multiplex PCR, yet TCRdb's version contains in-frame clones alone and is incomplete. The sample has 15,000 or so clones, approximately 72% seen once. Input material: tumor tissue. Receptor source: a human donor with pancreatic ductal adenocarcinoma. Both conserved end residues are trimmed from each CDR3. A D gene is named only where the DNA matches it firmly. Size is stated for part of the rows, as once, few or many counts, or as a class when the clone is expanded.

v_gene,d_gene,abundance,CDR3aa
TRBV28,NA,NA,ASSPSDRIYGYT
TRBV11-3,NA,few,ASSPLPGTDTQY
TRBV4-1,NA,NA,ASSQDRGGAEAF
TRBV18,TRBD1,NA,ATTAGQGTGELF
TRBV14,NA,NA,ASSQRQGSYEQY
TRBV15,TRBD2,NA,ATRETFGRETQY
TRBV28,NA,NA,ASSSDGLTSGELF
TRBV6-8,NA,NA,ANRGDSYNEQF
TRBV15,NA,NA,ATTNGEEANTGELF
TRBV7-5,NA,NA,ASSTSSGTLIQY
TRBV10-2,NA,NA,ASSDSQLRETQY
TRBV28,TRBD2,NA,ASSTPPTFSGRENTGELF
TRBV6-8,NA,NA,ASSTQGRETQY
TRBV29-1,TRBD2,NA,SVSKVRTREETQY
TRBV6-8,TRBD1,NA,ASTPQGENGYT
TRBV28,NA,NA,ASSFGPERGYNEQF
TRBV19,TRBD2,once,ASSIAGTRSPYEQY
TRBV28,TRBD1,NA,ASSLEPPGQGIYGYT
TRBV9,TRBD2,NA,ASSSGTNHGNEQF
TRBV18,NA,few,ASSPEVADRAF
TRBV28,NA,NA,ASTPSDTGELF
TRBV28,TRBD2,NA,ASRLPAGESYEQY
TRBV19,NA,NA,ASSWKTETGELF
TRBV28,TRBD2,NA,ASRRLADYYNEQF
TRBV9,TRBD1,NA,ASSGQGLENIQY
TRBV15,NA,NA,ATSRTVGTGTRG
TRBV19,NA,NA,ASSAQKEFFYGYT